Listed below are T cell receptor beta chains from one sample, sequenced in a study of T cell changes during pregnancy in multiple sclerosis. Only in-frame clones appear in the TCRdb table, and some are missing; sequencing was by immunoSEQ multiplex PCR. In the table there are 90,000 or so clones, 75% to 95% of which are singletons. The sequencing here drew on peripheral blood, taken before pregnancy. These TCRs come from a female donor with multiple sclerosis, enrolled in a pregnancy study. Both conserved end residues are part of each CDR3. A D gene is named only where the DNA matches it firmly. Rows give clone size only sometimes, using once, few, many, or a class for an expanded clone.

size: -; J: TRBJ2-1; D: TRBD2; V: TRBV7-9; DNA: TGTGCCAGCAGCTTTCCGACTAGCGGGATGAGAAGCTCCTACAATGAGCAGTTCTTC; CDR3: CASSFPTSGMRSSYNEQFF
size: -; J: TRBJ1-1; D: TRBD1; V: TRBV6-6; DNA: TGTGCCAGCACTAGACAGGGGGCTAACACTGAAGCTTTCTTT; CDR3: CASTRQGANTEAFF
size: few; J: TRBJ1-5; D: -; V: TRBV10-2; DNA: TGCGCCAGCAGTGAGTTCGGCGGAGAGGGTGGGCCCCAGCATTTT; CDR3: CASSEFGGEGGPQHF
size: -; J: TRBJ2-5; D: -; V: TRBV20-1; DNA: TGCAGTGCTCTTGAAGAGACCCAGTACTTC; CDR3: CSALEETQYF
size: once; J: TRBJ1-1; D: TRBD1; V: TRBV2; DNA: TGTGCCAGCAGGACAGGGATGAACACTGAAGCTTTCTTT; CDR3: CASRTGMNTEAFF
size: -; J: TRBJ2-5; D: TRBD2; V: TRBV5-6; DNA: TGTGCCAGCAGCTTGGGACTAGCGGGGGGGCAAGAGACCCAGTACTTC; CDR3: CASSLGLAGGQETQYF
size: -; J: TRBJ1-2; D: -; V: TRBV28; DNA: TGTGCCAGCAGCCACAGGGCCTCCTATGGCTACACCTTC; CDR3: CASSHRASYGYTF
size: -; J: TRBJ2-3; D: TRBD1; V: TRBV18; DNA: TGTGCCAGCTCACTGGACAGGGGCACAGATACGCAGTATTTT; CDR3: CASSLDRGTDTQYF
size: -; J: TRBJ2-2; D: TRBD2; V: TRBV30; DNA: TGTGCCTGGAGTGTAGGCGGGGGTCCCGGGGAGCTGTTTTTT; CDR3: CAWSVGGGPGELFF
size: few; J: TRBJ2-7; D: TRBD2; V: TRBV28; DNA: TGTGCCAGCAGTGAGGTGGGACTAGCGGGAAGGTTTAGGGGCTACGAGCAGTACTTC; CDR3: CASSEVGLAGRFRGYEQYF
size: -; J: TRBJ2-7; D: TRBD1; V: TRBV19; DNA: TGTGCCAGTAGTGTTACAGGGGGCCTTGAGCAGTACTTC; CDR3: CASSVTGGLEQYF
size: -; J: TRBJ2-3; D: TRBD2; V: TRBV19; DNA: TGTGCCAGTAGTATAGTAGCGGGACTGAGCACAGATACGCAGTATTTT; CDR3: CASSIVAGLSTDTQYF
size: once; J: TRBJ2-2; D: -; V: TRBV2; DNA: TGTGCCAGCAGTGAAAGGGGAAGTGGGGAGAACACCGGGGAGCTGTTTTTT; CDR3: CASSERGSGENTGELFF
size: few; J: TRBJ1-1; D: -; V: TRBV30; DNA: TGTGCCTGGAGTGTACGGGTTGAAGCTTTCTTT; CDR3: CAWSVRVEAFF
size: -; J: TRBJ2-7; D: TRBD1; V: TRBV2; DNA: TGTGCCATCGAGTTCCGGGACAGGGTAAGAGGCGAGCAGTACTTC; CDR3: CAIEFRDRVRGEQYF
size: -; J: TRBJ1-4; D: -; V: TRBV4-1; DNA: TGCGCCAGCAGCCAAGCTCCAGGGACTAGAGCAACTAATGAAAAACTGTTTTTT; CDR3: CASSQAPGTRATNEKLFF
size: -; J: TRBJ2-1; D: -; V: TRBV29-1; DNA: TGCAGCGGCGCGGGACTCAGCTCCTACAATGAGCAGTTCTTC; CDR3: CSGAGLSSYNEQFF
size: -; J: TRBJ2-1; D: -; V: TRBV7-3; DNA: TGTGCCAGCAGCTCCCCTCGGGGGACCCCGAATGAGCAGTTCTTC; CDR3: CASSSPRGTPNEQFF
size: -; J: TRBJ2-5; D: TRBD2; V: TRBV15; DNA: TGTGCCACCAGCAGAGACCCAGGTGGCGGGAGATTGGGAGAGACCCAGTACTTC; CDR3: CATSRDPGGGRLGETQYF
size: -; J: TRBJ1-3; D: TRBD1; V: TRBV7-8; DNA: TGTGCCAGCAGCTCCCGACAGGGAAATACGGGAAACACCATATATTTT; CDR3: CASSSRQGNTGNTIYF
size: -; J: TRBJ2-1; D: -; V: TRBV18; DNA: TGTGCCAGCTCACCCCCGTCCCTATACAATGAGCAGTTCTTC; CDR3: CASSPPSLYNEQFF
size: -; J: TRBJ1-1; D: -; V: TRBV6-5; DNA: TGTGCCAGCAGTTACGGGGGCAGGACGAACACTGAAGCTTTCTTT; CDR3: CASSYGGRTNTEAFF
size: -; J: TRBJ2-7; D: -; V: TRBV6-5; DNA: TGTGCCAGCAGTCCCCTCCGCGGCCGCGCATACTTC; CDR3: CASSPLRGRAYF
size: -; J: TRBJ2-7; D: -; V: TRBV11-1; DNA: TGTGCCAGCAGTTACAACTACGACTTACCTTCTTACGAGCAGTACTTC; CDR3: CASSYNYDLPSYEQYF
size: -; J: TRBJ1-5; D: TRBD1; V: TRBV2; DNA: TGTGCCAGCAGTGTCCCAGGGACAGGACCTAATCAGCCCCAGCATTTT; CDR3: CASSVPGTGPNQPQHF
size: -; J: TRBJ2-1; D: -; V: TRBV29-1; DNA: TGCAGCGTCACGACTAGTTCCTACAATGAGCAGTTCTTC; CDR3: CSVTTSSYNEQFF
size: -; J: TRBJ2-1; D: -; V: TRBV27; DNA: TGTGCCAGCGCATCTTCGGGGGGCAACTACAATGAGCAGTTCTTC; CDR3: CASASSGGNYNEQFF
size: many; J: TRBJ2-5; D: -; V: TRBV7-6; DNA: TGTGCCAGCAGCTTGACAGGCCAGACCCAGTACTTC; CDR3: CASSLTGQTQYF
size: -; J: TRBJ1-1; D: -; V: TRBV6-6; DNA: TGTGCCAGCAGTTACTCGATGGCATCGGAAGCTTTCTTT; CDR3: CASSYSMASEAFF
size: -; J: TRBJ2-7; D: TRBD2; V: TRBV14; DNA: TGTGCCAGCAGCCCCAACTTCCCTCCGGGACTAGCGGGGAGCGAGCAGTACTTC; CDR3: CASSPNFPPGLAGSEQYF
size: -; J: TRBJ2-7; D: TRBD1; V: TRBV2; DNA: TGTGCCAGCAGTCCGCGGACAGGCCGGGGCGAGCAGTACTTC; CDR3: CASSPRTGRGEQYF
size: once; J: TRBJ2-3; D: -; V: TRBV20-1; DNA: TGCAGTGCTTATATGAGTGTTGCGCAGTATTTT; CDR3: CSAYMSVAQYF
size: -; J: TRBJ2-6; D: -; V: TRBV11-2; DNA: TGTGCCAGCAGCTCTCCTAAGGGAATACAGGGATCTGGGGCCAACGTCCTGACTTTC; CDR3: CASSSPKGIQGSGANVLTF
size: -; J: TRBJ1-4; D: -; V: TRBV23-1; DNA: TGCGCCAGCAGTCCTCCCGAGAAGGGGCCAGAAAAACTGTTTTTT; CDR3: CASSPPEKGPEKLFF
size: once; J: TRBJ2-5; D: TRBD2; V: TRBV19; DNA: TGTGCCAGTTGCGCGGGAGTAGGTAGGGAGACCCAGTACTTC; CDR3: CASCAGVGRETQYF
size: -; J: TRBJ2-7; D: -; V: TRBV11-2; DNA: TGTGCCAGCAGCTTAGGGGCCCGGGGAGAGCAGTACTTC; CDR3: CASSLGARGEQYF
size: -; J: TRBJ1-1; D: TRBD1; V: TRBV7-9; DNA: TGTGCCAGCAGCCCCCAGGGGGCAAAGAACACTGAAGCTTTCTTT; CDR3: CASSPQGAKNTEAFF
size: -; J: TRBJ2-5; D: -; V: TRBV7-9; DNA: TGTGCCAGCAGCTCAAAAGAGACCCAGTACTTC; CDR3: CASSSKETQYF
size: -; J: TRBJ2-5; D: TRBD2; V: TRBV5-1; DNA: TGCGCCAGCAGCTTGGAAGGGCGGCGGGGGGAAAACTTC; CDR3: CASSLEGRRGENF
size: -; J: TRBJ2-1; D: TRBD2; V: TRBV4-3; DNA: TGCGCCAGCAGCCAAGAACCAGCGGGACAGTTCTTC; CDR3: CASSQEPAGQFF
size: -; J: TRBJ2-7; D: -; V: TRBV5-6; DNA: TGTGCCAGCAGCTCACCGAAAACTGGAGGCCCAAAGGATTACGAGCAGTACTTC; CDR3: CASSSPKTGGPKDYEQYF
size: -; J: TRBJ2-5; D: -; V: TRBV20-1; DNA: TGCAGCGTCAGGTTCAGGGAGACCCAGTACTTC; CDR3: CSVRFRETQYF
size: -; J: TRBJ1-2; D: -; V: TRBV19; DNA: TGTGCCAGTAGTCCCAGCTATGGCTACACCTTC; CDR3: CASSPSYGYTF
size: once; J: TRBJ2-7; D: TRBD1; V: TRBV5-5; DNA: TGTGCCAGCAGCGCAACTTTCGGGACAGGTCTCTACGAGCAGTACTTC; CDR3: CASSATFGTGLYEQYF
size: few; J: TRBJ1-1; D: TRBD1; V: TRBV19; DNA: TGTGCCAGTAGTGTCTGGACAGGGGACACTGAAGCTTTCTTT; CDR3: CASSVWTGDTEAFF
size: -; J: TRBJ2-1; D: TRBD2; V: TRBV7-2; DNA: TGTGCCAGCAGCTGGCGGGGGGGCGGGAGCAATGAGCAGTTCTTC; CDR3: CASSWRGGGSNEQFF
size: once; J: TRBJ1-1; D: TRBD1; V: TRBV6-5; DNA: TGTGCCAGCAGTCCACAGGGGACCATGAACACTGAAGCTTTCTTT; CDR3: CASSPQGTMNTEAFF
size: -; J: TRBJ2-1; D: TRBD2; V: TRBV19; DNA: TGTGCCAGTAGTGCCTACCGGGGGGGTAACTTCGGGAATGAGCAGTTCTTC; CDR3: CASSAYRGGNFGNEQFF
size: -; J: TRBJ2-7; D: TRBD1; V: TRBV7-2; DNA: TGTGCCAGCAGCTTAGCGATGGACAGGGCCCCCTACGAGCAGTACTTC; CDR3: CASSLAMDRAPYEQYF